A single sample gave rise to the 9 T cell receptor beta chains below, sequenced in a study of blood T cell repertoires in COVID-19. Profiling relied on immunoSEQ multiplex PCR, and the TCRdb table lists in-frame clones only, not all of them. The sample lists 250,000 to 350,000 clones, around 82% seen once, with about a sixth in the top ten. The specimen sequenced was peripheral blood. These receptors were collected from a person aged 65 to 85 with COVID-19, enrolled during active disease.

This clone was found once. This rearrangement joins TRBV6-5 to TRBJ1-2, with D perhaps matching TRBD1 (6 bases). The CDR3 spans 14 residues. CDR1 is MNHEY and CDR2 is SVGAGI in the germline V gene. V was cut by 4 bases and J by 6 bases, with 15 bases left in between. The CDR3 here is CASSLPGGGDGYTF. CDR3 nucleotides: TGTGCCAGCAGTTTGCCCGGGGGGGGCGATGGCTACACCTTC.

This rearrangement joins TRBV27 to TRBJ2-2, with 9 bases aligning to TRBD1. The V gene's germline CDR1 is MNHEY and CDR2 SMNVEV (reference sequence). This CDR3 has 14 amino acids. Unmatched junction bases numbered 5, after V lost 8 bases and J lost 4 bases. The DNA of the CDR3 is TGTGCCAGCGGACAGGGGATGGGCACCGGGGAGCTGTTTTTT. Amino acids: CASGQGMGTGELFF.

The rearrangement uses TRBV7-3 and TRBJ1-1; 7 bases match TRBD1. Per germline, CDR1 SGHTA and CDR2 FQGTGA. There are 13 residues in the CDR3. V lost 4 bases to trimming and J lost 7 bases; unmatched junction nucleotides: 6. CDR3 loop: CASSWGTAGEAFF. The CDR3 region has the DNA TGTGCCAGCAGCTGGGGGACAGCGGGTGAAGCTTTCTTT.

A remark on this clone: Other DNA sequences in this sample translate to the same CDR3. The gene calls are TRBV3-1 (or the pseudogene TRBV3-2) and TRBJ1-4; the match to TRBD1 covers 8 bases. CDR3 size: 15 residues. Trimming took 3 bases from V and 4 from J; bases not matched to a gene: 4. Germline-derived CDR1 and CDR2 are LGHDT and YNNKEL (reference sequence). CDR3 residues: CASSQRQGLNEKLFF. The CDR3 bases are TGTGCCAGCAGCCAGCGACAGGGGCTTAATGAAAAACTGTTTTTT.

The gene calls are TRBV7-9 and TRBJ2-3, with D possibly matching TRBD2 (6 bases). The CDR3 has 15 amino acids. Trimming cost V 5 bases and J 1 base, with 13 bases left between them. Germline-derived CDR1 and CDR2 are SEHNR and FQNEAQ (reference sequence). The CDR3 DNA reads TGTGCCAGCAGCCTCTCGGGGGACCGCACAGATACGCAGTATTTT. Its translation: CASSLSGDRTDTQYF.

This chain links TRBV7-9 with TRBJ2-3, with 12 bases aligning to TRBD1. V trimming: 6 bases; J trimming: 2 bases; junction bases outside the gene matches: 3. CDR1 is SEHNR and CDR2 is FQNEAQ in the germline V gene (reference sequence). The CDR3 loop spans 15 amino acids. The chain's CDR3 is CASRSGQGATDTQYF. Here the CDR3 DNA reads TGTGCCAGCAGGTCGGGACAGGGGGCCACAGATACGCAGTATTTT.

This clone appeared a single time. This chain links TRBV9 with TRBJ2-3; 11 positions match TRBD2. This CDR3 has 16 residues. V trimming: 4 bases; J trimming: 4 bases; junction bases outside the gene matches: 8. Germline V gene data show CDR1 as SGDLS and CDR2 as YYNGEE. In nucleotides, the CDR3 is TGTGCCAGCAGCCCCCGACTAGCGGGACTAGCAGATACGCAGTATTTT. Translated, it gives CASSPRLAGLADTQYF.

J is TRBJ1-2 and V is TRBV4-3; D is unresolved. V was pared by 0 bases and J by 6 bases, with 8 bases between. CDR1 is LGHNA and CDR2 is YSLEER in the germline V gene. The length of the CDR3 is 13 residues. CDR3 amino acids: CASSQDRGDGYTF. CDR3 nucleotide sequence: TGCGCCAGCAGCCAAGATCGGGGAGATGGCTACACCTTC.

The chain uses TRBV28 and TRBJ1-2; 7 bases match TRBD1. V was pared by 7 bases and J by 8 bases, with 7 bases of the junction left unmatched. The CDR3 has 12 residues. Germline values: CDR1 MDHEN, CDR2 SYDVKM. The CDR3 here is CASTQQGIGYTF. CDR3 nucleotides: TGTGCCAGCACCCAACAGGGGATCGGCTACACCTTC.